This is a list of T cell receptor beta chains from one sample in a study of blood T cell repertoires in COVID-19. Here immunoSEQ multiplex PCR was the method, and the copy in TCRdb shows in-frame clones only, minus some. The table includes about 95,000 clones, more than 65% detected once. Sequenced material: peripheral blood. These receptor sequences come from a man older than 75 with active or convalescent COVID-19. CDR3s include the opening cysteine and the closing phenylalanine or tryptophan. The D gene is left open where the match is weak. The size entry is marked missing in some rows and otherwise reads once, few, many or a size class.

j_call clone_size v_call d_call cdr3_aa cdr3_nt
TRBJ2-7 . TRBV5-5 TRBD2 CASSSVGGTSYEQYF TGTGCCAGCAGCTCTGTGGGAGGGACCTCCTACGAGCAGTACTTC
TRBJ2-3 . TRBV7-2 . CASSLGVGQRLGTQYF TGTGCCAGCAGCCTTGGAGTGGGGCAGCGTCTGGGTACGCAGTATTTT
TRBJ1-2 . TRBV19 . CASSTPTAGYGYTF TGTGCCAGTAGTACCCCAACCGCAGGGTATGGCTACACCTTC
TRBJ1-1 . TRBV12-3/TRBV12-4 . CASSLRGTEAFF TGTGCCAGCAGTTTAAGAGGGACTGAAGCTTTCTTT
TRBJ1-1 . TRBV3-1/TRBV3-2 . CASSQKQGNTEAFF TGTGCCAGCAGCCAGAAACAGGGAAACACTGAAGCTTTCTTT
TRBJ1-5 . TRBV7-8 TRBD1 CASSSGTGVGPQHF TGTGCCAGCAGCTCCGGGACAGGGGTTGGGCCCCAGCATTTT
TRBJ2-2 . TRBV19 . CAVAEANTGELFF TGTGCCGTAGCGGAGGCGAACACCGGGGAGCTGTTTTTT
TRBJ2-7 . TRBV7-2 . CASSARGGSSYEQYF TGTGCCAGCAGCGCGAGGGGGGGGAGCTCCTACGAGCAGTACTTC
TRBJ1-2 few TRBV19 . CASSIPTGQRNYGYTF TGTGCCAGTAGTATCCCGACAGGACAGCGCAACTATGGCTACACCTTC
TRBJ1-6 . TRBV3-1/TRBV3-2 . CASSQDKDSGYNSPLHF TGTGCCAGCAGCCAAGATAAGGACTCCGGCTATAATTCACCCCTCCACTTT
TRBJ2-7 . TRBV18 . CASSADRYEQYF TGTGCCAGCTCAGCAGACAGATACGAGCAGTACTTC
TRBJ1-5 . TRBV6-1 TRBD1 CASSESGTASGNQPQHF TGTGCCAGCAGTGAATCTGGGACAGCCAGTGGCAATCAGCCCCAGCATTTT
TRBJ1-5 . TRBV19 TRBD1 CASRPGQRVEPQHF TGTGCCAGTAGGCCGGGACAGAGGGTAGAGCCCCAGCATTTT
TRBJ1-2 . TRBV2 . CASRRGGDYGYTF TGTGCCAGCCGGCGGGGGGGAGACTATGGCTACACCTTC
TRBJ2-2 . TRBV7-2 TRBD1 CASSPTGSGELFF TGTGCCAGCAGCCCGACAGGGTCCGGGGAGCTGTTTTTT
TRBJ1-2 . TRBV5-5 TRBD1 CASSLAPNRGWSVKGYTF TGTGCCAGCAGCTTGGCACCTAACAGGGGTTGGTCTGTTAAGGGCTACACCTTC